This T cell receptor beta chain was profiled in a study of control samples from healthy donors and cancer patients. CDR1 is MDHEN, CDR2 SYDVKM, per germline. CDR3 size: 11 residues. Trimming took off 6 bases at V and 5 bases at J, with 8 bases between the two ends. TCRdb's table, derived via immunoSEQ multiplex PCR, lists solely in-frame clones and lacks some. This table has hundreds of thousands of clones, 80% to 95% appearing once. Sequencing used PBMCs. This receptor was obtained from a man aged 40-55 years with head and neck cancer. The chain carries TRBV28 and TRBJ2-7; D not certain. CDR3 region: CASSRFHEQYF. CDR3 nucleotides: TGTGCCAGCAGCCGGTTCCACGAGCAGTACTTC.